This T cell receptor (beta chain) is from a study of T cell responses to AZD1222 COVID-19 vaccine. General observations from the study: The sample set comprised mostly white British donors with more females, and clonal diversity was possibly underestimated. Without day 14 samples, only post-peak T cell repertoires were studied.

The table came from immunoSEQ multiplex PCR; TCRdb's copy has only in-frame clones and leaves some out. The sample lists fewer than 200,000 clones, 90% to 95% occurring once. As for this clone: Its antigen is not known.

V lost 4 bases and J lost 3, with 17 bases in between. The CDR3 is 15 amino acids. Germline-derived CDR1 and CDR2 are SGDLS and YYNGEE. Second-dose intervals of approximately 4 or approximately 12 weeks were pooled. This TCR was sampled from an adult who received the AZD1222 COVID-19 vaccine. V and J are TRBV9 and TRBJ2-7; D not resolved. The material sequenced was peripheral blood, taken 28 days after the second AZD1222 dose. CDR3 region: CASSPTFPSFYEQYF. The DNA for the CDR3 is TGTGCCAGCAGCCCCACGTTCCCCTCGTTCTACGAGCAGTACTTC.